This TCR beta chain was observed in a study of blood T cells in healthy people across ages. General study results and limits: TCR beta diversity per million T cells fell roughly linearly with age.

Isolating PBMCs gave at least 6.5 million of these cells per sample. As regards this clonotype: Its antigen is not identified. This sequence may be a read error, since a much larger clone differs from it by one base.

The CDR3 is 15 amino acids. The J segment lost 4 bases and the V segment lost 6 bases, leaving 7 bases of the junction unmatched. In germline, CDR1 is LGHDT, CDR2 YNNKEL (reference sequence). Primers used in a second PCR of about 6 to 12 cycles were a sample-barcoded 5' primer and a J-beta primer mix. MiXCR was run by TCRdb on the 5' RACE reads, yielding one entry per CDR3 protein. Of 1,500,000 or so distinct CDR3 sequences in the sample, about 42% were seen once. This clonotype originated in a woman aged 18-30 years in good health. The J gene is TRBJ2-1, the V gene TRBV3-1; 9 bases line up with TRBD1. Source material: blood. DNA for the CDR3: TGTGCCAGCAGGTCCGGGACAGGGTCTTACAATGAGCAGTTCTTC. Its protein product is CASRSGTGSYNEQFF.